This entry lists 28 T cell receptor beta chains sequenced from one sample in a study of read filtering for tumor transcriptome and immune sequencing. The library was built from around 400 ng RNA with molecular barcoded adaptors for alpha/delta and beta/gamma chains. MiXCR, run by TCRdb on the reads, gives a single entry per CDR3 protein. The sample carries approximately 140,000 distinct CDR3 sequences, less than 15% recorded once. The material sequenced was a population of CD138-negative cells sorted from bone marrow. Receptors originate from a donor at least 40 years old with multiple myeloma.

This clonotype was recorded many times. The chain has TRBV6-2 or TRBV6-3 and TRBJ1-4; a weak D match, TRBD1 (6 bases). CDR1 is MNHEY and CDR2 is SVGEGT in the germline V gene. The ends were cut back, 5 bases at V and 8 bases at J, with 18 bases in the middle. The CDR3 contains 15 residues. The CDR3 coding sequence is TGTGCCAGCAGTCACCCCGGGGGCGGCCTGGAAAAACTGTTTTTT. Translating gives CASSHPGGGLEKLFF.

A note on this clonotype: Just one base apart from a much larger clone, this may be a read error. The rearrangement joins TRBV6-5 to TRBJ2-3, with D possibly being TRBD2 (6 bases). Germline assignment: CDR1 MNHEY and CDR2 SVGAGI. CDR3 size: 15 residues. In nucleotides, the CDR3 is TGTGCCAGCAGAGGTCGGGACTCACCATTGGATACGCTGTATTTT. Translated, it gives CASRGRDSPLDTLYF.

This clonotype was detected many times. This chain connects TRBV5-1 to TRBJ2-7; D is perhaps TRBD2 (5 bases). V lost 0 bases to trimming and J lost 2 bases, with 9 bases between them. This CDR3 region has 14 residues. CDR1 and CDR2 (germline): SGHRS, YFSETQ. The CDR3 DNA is TGCGCCAGCAGCTTGGAGGTGACTACCTACGAGCAGTACTTC. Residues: CASSLEVTTYEQYF. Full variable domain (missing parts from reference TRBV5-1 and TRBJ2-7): KAGVTQTPRYLIKTRGQQVTLSCSPISGHRSVSWYQQTPGQGLQFLFEYFSETQRNKGNFPGRFSGRQFSNSRSEMNVSTLELGDSALYLCASSLEVTTYEQYFGPGTRLTVT.

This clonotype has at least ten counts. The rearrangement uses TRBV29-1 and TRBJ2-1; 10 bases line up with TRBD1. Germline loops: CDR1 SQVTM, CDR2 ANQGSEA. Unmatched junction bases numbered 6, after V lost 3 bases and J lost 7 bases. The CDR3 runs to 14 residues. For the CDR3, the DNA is TGCAGCGTTGATCGGACAGGGGGGTGGAATGAGCAGTTCTTC. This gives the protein CSVDRTGGWNEQFF.

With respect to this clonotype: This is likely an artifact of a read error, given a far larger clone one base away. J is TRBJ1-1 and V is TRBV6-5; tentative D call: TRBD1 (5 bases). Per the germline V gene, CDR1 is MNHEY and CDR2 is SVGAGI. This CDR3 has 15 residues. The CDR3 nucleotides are TGTGGCAGCAGTTACTCGGCGGTGGGGGGAACTGAAGCTTTCTTT. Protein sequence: CGSSYSAVGGTEAFF.

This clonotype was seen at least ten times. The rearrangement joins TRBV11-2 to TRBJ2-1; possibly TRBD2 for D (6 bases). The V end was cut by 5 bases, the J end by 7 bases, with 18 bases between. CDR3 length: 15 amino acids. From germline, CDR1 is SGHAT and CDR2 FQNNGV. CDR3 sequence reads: CASSQRWEVSNEQFF. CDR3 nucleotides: TGTGCCAGCAGCCAGAGGTGGGAGGTTTCTAATGAGCAGTTCTTC. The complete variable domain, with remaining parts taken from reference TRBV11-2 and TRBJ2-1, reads EAGVAQSPRYKIIEKRQSVAFWCNPISGHATLYWYQQILGQGPKLLIQFQNNGVVDDSQLPKDRFSAERLKGVDSTLKIQPAKLEDSAVYLCASSQRWEVSNEQFFGPGTRLTVL.

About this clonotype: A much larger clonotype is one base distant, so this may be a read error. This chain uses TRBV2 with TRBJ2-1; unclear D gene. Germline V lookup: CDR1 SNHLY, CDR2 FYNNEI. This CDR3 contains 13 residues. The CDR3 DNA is TGTACCAGCAAAAGGCAGGACTACAATGAGCAGTTCTTC. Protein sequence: CTSKRQDYNEQFF.

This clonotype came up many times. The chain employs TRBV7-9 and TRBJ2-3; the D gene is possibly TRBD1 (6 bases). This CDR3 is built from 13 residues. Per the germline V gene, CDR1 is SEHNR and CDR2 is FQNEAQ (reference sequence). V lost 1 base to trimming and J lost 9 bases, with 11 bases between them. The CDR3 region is CASSLDRVRTQYF. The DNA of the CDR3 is TGTGCCAGCAGCTTAGACAGGGTTAGGACGCAGTATTTT. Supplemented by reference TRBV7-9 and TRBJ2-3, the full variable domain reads DTGVSQNPRHKITKRGQNVTFRCDPISEHNRLYWYRQTLGQGPEFLTYFQNEAQLEKSRLLSDRFSAERPKGSFSTLEIQRTEQGDSAMYLCASSLDRVRTQYFGPGTRLTVL.

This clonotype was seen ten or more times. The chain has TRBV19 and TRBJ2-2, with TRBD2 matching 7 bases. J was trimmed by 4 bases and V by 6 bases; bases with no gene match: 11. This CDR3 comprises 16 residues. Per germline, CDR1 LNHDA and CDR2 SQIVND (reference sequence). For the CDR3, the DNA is TGTGCCAGTAGGCCCGGGGGTAGCGGGCGCACCGGGGAGCTGTTTTTT. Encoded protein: CASRPGGSGRTGELFF.

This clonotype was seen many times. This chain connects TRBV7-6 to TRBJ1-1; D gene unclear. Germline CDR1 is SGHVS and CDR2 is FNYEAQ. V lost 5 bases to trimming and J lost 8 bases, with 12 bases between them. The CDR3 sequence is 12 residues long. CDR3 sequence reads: CASSVSGQEAFF. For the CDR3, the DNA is TGTGCCAGCAGCGTCAGTGGGCAAGAAGCTTTCTTT.

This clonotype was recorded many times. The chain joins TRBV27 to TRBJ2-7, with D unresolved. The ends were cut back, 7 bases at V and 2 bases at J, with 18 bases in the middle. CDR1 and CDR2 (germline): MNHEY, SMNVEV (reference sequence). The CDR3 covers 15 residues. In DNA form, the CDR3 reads TGTGCCAGCAAGACCGCCGGTGGTGTAACCTACGAGCAGTACTTC. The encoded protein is CASKTAGGVTYEQYF.

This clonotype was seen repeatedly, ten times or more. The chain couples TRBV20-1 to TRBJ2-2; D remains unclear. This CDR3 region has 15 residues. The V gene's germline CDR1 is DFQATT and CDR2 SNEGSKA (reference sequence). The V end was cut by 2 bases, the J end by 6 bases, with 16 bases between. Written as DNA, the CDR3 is TGCAGTGCTAGAAGGGCTAGAATCTTGGCCGGGGAGCTGTTTTTT. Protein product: CSARRARILAGELFF.

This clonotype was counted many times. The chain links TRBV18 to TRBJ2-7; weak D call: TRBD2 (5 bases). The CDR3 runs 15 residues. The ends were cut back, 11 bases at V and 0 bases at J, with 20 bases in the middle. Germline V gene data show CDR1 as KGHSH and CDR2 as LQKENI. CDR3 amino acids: CAEPEAGPSSYEQYF. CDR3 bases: TGTGCCGAACCAGAGGCGGGTCCCAGCTCCTACGAGCAGTACTTC.

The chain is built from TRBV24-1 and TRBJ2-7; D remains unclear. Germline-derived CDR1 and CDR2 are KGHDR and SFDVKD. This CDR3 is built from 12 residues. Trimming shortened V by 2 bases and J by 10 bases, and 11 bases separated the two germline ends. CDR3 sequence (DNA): TGTGCCACCAGTGATTACGCGGATCAACAGTACTTC. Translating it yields CATSDYADQQYF.

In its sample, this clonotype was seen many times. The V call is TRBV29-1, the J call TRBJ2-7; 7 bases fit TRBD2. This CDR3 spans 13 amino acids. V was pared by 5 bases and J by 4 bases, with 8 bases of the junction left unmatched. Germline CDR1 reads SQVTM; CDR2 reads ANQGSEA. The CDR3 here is CSVRLADGYEQYF. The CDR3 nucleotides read TGCAGCGTTCGGCTAGCGGATGGGTACGAGCAGTACTTC.

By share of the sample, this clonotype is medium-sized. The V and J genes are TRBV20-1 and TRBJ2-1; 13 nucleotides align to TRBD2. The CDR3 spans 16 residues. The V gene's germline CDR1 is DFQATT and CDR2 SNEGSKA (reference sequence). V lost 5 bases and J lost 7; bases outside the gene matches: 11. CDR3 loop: CSADLLLAGGGNEQFF. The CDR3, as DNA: TGCAGTGCTGACCTACTACTAGCGGGAGGGGGGAATGAGCAGTTCTTC.

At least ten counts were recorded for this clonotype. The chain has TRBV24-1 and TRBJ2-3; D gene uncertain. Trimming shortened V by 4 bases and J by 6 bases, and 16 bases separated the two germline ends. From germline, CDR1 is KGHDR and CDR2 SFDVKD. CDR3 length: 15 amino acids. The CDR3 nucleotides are TGTGCCACCAGTGACTCCGGGCCCATGGGGGATACGCAGTATTTT. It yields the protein CATSDSGPMGDTQYF.

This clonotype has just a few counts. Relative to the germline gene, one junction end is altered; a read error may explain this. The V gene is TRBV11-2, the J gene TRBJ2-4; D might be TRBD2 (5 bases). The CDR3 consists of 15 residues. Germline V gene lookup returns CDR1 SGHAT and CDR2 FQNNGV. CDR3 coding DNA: TGTGCCAGCAGCTTAGCTAGGAGGCCTTTGAACACTCAGTATTTC. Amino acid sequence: CASSLARRPLNTQYF.

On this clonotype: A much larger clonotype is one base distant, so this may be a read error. The CDR3 nucleotides are TGTGCCAGTAGTAGGTCCCTCGCGGGGAACTCCTACGAGCAGTACTTC. Protein sequence: CASSRSLAGNSYEQYF. The gene calls are TRBV19 and TRBJ2-7; possibly TRBD2 for D (6 bases). The V gene's germline CDR1 is LNHDA and CDR2 SQIVND (reference sequence). The CDR3 is 16 residues long. Trimming cost V 4 bases and J 0 bases, with 16 bases left between them.

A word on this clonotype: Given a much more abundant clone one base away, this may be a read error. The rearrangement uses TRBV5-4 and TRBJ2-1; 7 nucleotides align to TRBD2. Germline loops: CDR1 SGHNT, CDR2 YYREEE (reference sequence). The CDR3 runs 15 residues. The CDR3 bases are TGTGCCAGCAACTTGAGGCGGGAGTCCGGGAATGAGCAGTTCTTC. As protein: CASNLRRESGNEQFF. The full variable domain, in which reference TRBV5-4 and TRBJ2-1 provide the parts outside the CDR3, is ETGVTQSPTHLIKTRGQQVTLRCSSQSGHNTVSWYQQALGQGPQFIFQYYREEENGRGNFPPRFSGLQFPNYSSELNVNALELDDSALYLCASNLRRESGNEQFFGPGTRLTVL.

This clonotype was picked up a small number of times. This chain's CDR3 is CASSFGPLFTRGGNEQFF. The CDR3 DNA follows: TGTGCCAGCAGCTTTGGTCCTTTGTTCACTCGAGGTGGAAATGAGCAGTTCTTC. This chain connects TRBV5-5 to TRBJ2-1; D remains ambiguous. CDR3 size: 18 residues. Germline V gene data show CDR1 as SGHKS and CDR2 as YYEKEE (reference sequence). V gave up 2 bases and J gave up 7 bases, with 25 bases separating them.

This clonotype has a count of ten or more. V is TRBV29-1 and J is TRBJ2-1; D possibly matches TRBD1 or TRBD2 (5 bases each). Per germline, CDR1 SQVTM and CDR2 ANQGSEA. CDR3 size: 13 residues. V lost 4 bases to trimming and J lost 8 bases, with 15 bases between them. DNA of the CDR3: TGCAGCGTTGGGGGCTATACTAGATATGAGCAGTTCTTC. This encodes CSVGGYTRYEQFF.

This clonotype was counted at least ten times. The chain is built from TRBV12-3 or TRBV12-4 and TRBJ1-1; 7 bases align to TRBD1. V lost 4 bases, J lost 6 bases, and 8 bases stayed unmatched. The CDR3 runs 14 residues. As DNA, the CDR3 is TGTGCCAGCAGTTCCAACAGGGGAGGTGCTGAAGCTTTCTTT. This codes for CASSSNRGGAEAFF.

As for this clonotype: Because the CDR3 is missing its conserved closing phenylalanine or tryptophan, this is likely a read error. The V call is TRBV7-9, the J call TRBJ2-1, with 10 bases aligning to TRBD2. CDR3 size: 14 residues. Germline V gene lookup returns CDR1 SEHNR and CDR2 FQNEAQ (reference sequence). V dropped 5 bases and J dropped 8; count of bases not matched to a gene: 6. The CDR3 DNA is TGTGCCAGCAGCGAAAGCGGGAGGGCCGATGAGCAGTTCTCC. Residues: CASSESGRADEQFS.

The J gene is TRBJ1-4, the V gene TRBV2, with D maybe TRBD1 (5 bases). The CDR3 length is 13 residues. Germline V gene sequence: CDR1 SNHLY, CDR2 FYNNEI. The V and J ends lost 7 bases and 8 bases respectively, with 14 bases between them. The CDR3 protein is CASNQQDDEKLFF. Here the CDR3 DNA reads TGTGCCAGCAATCAACAGGATGACGAAAAACTGTTTTTT.

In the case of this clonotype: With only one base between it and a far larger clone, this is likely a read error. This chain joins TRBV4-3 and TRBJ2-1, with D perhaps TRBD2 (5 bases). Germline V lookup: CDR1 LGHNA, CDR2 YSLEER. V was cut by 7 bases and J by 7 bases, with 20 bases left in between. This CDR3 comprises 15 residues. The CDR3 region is CASNRVGLSGNEQFF. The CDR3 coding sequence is TGCGCCAGCAACCGGGTCGGTCTCAGCGGAAATGAGCAGTTCTTC.

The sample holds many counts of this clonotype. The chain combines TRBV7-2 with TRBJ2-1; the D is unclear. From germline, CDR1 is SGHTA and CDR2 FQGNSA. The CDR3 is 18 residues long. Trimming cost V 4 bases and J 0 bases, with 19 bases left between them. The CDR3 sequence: CASSSIGSRKSSYNEQFF. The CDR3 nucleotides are TGTGCCAGCAGCTCAATAGGTTCCCGTAAGAGCTCCTACAATGAGCAGTTCTTC.

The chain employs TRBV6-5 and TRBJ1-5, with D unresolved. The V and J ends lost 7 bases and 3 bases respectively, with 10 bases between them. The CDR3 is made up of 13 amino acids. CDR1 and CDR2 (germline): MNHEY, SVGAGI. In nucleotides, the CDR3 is TGTGCCAGCACCCCAGCTCTCAATCAGCCCCAGCATTTT. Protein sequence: CASTPALNQPQHF.